These T cell receptor beta chains were read from a single sample in a study of cytomegalovirus exposure and HLA in healthy donors. Sequencing was performed with immunoSEQ multiplex PCR; in TCRdb, only in-frame clones are kept and a portion is missing. Seen here are 130,000 or so clones, over 60% observed once, and the top ten hold under 5%. Sequenced sample: PBMCs. These receptors were collected from a male donor in good health and CMV-seropositive. The conserved cysteine and the conserved F or W are not part of the CDR3 here.

J: TRBJ1-5; V: TRBV16; CDR3: ASSQSDRGQPQH
J: TRBJ1-1; V: TRBV7-2; CDR3: ASSARVGNTEAF
J: TRBJ2-1; V: TRBV18; CDR3: ASSPSGQGGLRYEQF
J: TRBJ1-2; V: TRBV29-1; CDR3: SVEGRVQANYGYT
J: TRBJ1-1; V: TRBV7-2; CDR3: ASSDRGRNTEAF
J: TRBJ2-3; V: TRBV27; CDR3: ASGTERAYTQY
J: TRBJ1-6; V: TRBV7-2; CDR3: ASSPRRGSYNSPLH
J: TRBJ1-2; V: TRBV7-8; CDR3: ASSPAGTGYGYT
J: TRBJ2-7; V: TRBV7-2; CDR3: ASSRDLSGRYEQY
J: TRBJ2-2; V: TRBV9; CDR3: ASSVRSVGELF
J: TRBJ1-1; V: TRBV28; CDR3: ASSLDDRVNTEAF
J: TRBJ1-2; V: TRBV6-4; CDR3: ASSDSGVGGYT
J: TRBJ2-5; V: TRBV28; CDR3: ASSLYRGVWETQY
J: TRBJ1-1; V: TRBV9; CDR3: ASSQTLNTEAF
J: TRBJ1-3; V: TRBV9; CDR3: ASSVATPGHLGNTIY
J: TRBJ2-1; V: TRBV28; CDR3: ATQRASSYNEQF